This T cell receptor (beta chain) was obtained from a study of radiotherapy plus CTLA-4 blockade in lung cancer. Germline V gene lookup returns CDR1 MGHDK and CDR2 SYGVNS. V lost 7 bases to trimming and J lost 9 bases, with 24 bases between them. This CDR3 is 15 amino acids long. Profiled with immunoSEQ multiplex PCR; TCRdb holds only in-frame clones, not every one. The sample contains approximately 72,000 clones, around 80% of which appear only once. Specimen: peripheral blood, collected from a patient treated with radiotherapy plus ipilimumab. This receptor was taken from a human donor with non-small cell lung cancer who had a complete response to radiotherapy plus ipilimumab. V usage is TRBV25-1 and J usage is TRBJ2-5, with D perhaps given as TRBD1 or TRBD2 (5 bases each). CDR3 DNA: TGTGCCAGCACCTCTCTGGAGGTGGTGAAAGGGGCCCAGTACTTC. It yields the protein CASTSLEVVKGAQYF.